One and the same sample provided the 31 T cell receptor beta chains below, sequenced in a study of T cell repertoires in cytomegalovirus infection (dated by TCRdb to the late 2010s). The run used an Illumina HiSeq 1500. The public reads were reprocessed in TCRdb via fastp at Q25 and MiXCR, keeping in-frame beta chains. Each CDR3 protein gets just one entry, which takes the most common genes and DNA from the rows behind it. The sample yields roughly 640,000 distinct CDR3 sequences; 24% were counted once. The leading ten clones occupy under 8.5% of the sample. The sample was CD8+ T cells from PBMCs. The receptors come from a human donor in good health (CMV status not recorded). Some clones in this sample may be carry-over from other donors' samples.

This sequence joins TRBV4-1 and TRBJ2-2, with D possibly being TRBD1 (6 bases). The V gene lost 7 bases and the J gene lost 4 bases, with 13 bases spanning the gap. Germline-derived CDR1 and CDR2 are MGHRA and YSYEKL. The CDR3 length is 14 residues. CDR3 in amino acids: CASTPGESTGELFF. The CDR3 bases are TGCGCCAGCACCCCAGGGGAAAGCACCGGGGAGCTGTTTTTT.

As to this clonotype: This may be a read error, as it is one base from a much larger clone. V usage is TRBV7-2 and J usage is TRBJ2-1; 7 bases map to TRBD1. The CDR3 is made up of 16 amino acids. Germline V gives CDR1 SGHTA, CDR2 FQGNSA. The ends lost 2 bases at V and 3 bases at J; junction bases unmatched: 7. CDR3 residues: CASSLSTGADYNEQFF. The CDR3 DNA follows: TGTGCCAGCAGCTTATCCACAGGGGCTGACTACAATGAGCAGTTCTTC.

This sequence joins TRBV29-1 and TRBJ1-2; D is undetermined. The CDR3 is 12 residues long. CDR1 and CDR2 from the germline V gene are SQVTM and ANQGSEA. The ends were cut back, 4 bases at V and 4 bases at J, with 10 bases in the middle. DNA of the CDR3: TGCAGCGTTGTAGGCAGTCCCTATGGCTACACCTTC. Translating gives CSVVGSPYGYTF.

The chain couples TRBV28 to TRBJ2-2; D remains ambiguous. The CDR3 covers 12 residues. V was trimmed by 8 bases and J by 0 bases, leaving 4 bases between them. CDR1 and CDR2 (germline): MDHEN, SYDVKM. The CDR3 DNA sequence: TGTGCCAGCTTGGCGAACACCGGGGAGCTGTTTTTT. Translation gives CASLANTGELFF.

Notes on this clonotype: As the CDR3 is not closed by the conserved phenylalanine or tryptophan, this likely results from a read error. The chain carries TRBV6-1 and TRBJ2-7, with a possible D match to TRBD2 (6 bases). The CDR3 is made up of 17 amino acids. The germline gives CDR1 MNHNS, CDR2 SASEGT. V was trimmed by 1 base and J by 1 base, leaving 17 bases between them. CDR3 sequence: CASSEGAGTGGSYEQYG. The CDR3 DNA sequence: TGTGCCAGCAGTGAAGGTGCAGGAACTGGAGGGTCCTACGAGCAGTACGGC.

As DNA, the CDR3 is TGCAGTGCAACAGGGGGGGCCACTGAAGCTTTCTTT. Translated: CSATGGATEAFF. The genes are TRBV20-1 and TRBJ1-1, with 8 bases that match TRBD1. The CDR3 covers 12 residues. Germline V gene lookup returns CDR1 DFQATT and CDR2 SNEGSKA (reference sequence). V was clipped by 6 bases and J by 4 bases; unmatched bases: 4.

The V call is TRBV6-1, the J call TRBJ2-7; D not resolved. This CDR3 region has 14 residues. Germline V lookup: CDR1 MNHNS, CDR2 SASEGT. The V gene lost 2 bases and the J gene lost 3 bases, with 11 bases spanning the gap. Here the CDR3 DNA reads TGTGCCAGCAGTGAACGAACAGTCAGCTACGAGCAGTACGTC. This sequence encodes CASSERTVSYEQYV.

The rearrangement links TRBV27 to TRBJ2-5, with no clear D. Germline V gives CDR1 MNHEY, CDR2 SMNVEV (reference sequence). The CDR3 is made up of 14 amino acids. Between the trimmed V and J ends, which lost 6 bases and 5 bases, there was a span of 16 bases. CDR3 amino acids: CASSPLLRLETQYF. As DNA, the CDR3 is TGTGCCAGCAGCCCCTTGCTTAGGCTGGAGACCCAGTACTTC.

This clonotype was detected a few times. This chain connects TRBV6-5 to TRBJ1-2; no definite D call. V lost 4 bases and J 5 bases, leaving 8 bases between the germline ends. CDR3 length: 12 residues. Germline CDR1 is MNHEY and CDR2 is SVGAGI. CDR3 sequence reads: CASSSQEYGYTF. For the CDR3, the DNA is TGTGCCAGCAGTTCGCAGGAGTATGGCTACACCTTC.

V usage is TRBV5-5 and J usage is TRBJ2-1; TRBD2 matches 7 bases. Germline CDR1 is SGHKS and CDR2 is YYEKEE (reference sequence). The CDR3 runs to 13 residues. Germline trimming cut 7 bases from V and 8 bases from J; bases unmatched to any gene: 9. The CDR3 DNA follows: TGTGCCAGCTTCCTCCCGGGAGGTCATGAGCAGTTCTTC. It codes for CASFLPGGHEQFF.

The chain employs TRBV5-6 and TRBJ1-5; D may be TRBD1 (6 bases). The CDR3 spans 16 residues. Germline V gene sequence: CDR1 SGHDT, CDR2 YYEEEE. V shed 4 bases and J shed 0 bases, with 14 bases lying between them. Here the CDR3 reads CASSLGTSNSNQPQHF. The CDR3 coding sequence is TGTGCCAGCAGCCTTGGGACAAGTAATAGCAATCAGCCCCAGCATTTT. The full variable domain, its missing parts supplied by reference TRBV5-6 and TRBJ1-5, is DAGVTQSPTHLIKTRGQQVTLRCSPKSGHDTVSWYQQALGQGPQFIFQYYEEEERQRGNFPDRFSGHQFPNYSSELNVNALLLGDSALYLCASSLGTSNSNQPQHFGDGTRLSIL.

The rearrangement joins TRBV19 to TRBJ1-1, with TRBD1 matching over 8 bases. Trimming at V came to 6 bases and at J to 2 bases, leaving 8 bases not matched to a gene. Germline CDR1 is LNHDA and CDR2 is SQIVND (reference sequence). There are 15 residues in the CDR3. The CDR3 reads CASRDPGGGNTEAFF. In DNA form, the CDR3 reads TGTGCCAGTAGGGACCCAGGGGGCGGAAACACTGAAGCTTTCTTT.

The rearrangement joins TRBV25-1 to TRBJ1-2; D might be TRBD1 (6 bases). The germline gives CDR1 MGHDK, CDR2 SYGVNS. Trimming pared 1 base from V and 7 bases from J, leaving 7 bases between. The CDR3 length is 12 residues. CDR3 protein: CASSELGGGYTF. The CDR3 DNA reads as TGTGCCAGCAGTGAATTAGGGGGTGGCTACACCTTC.

This clonotype turned up a few times. The chain is built from TRBV5-6 and TRBJ2-2; D is perhaps TRBD2 (5 bases). V was clipped by 4 bases and J by 4 bases, with 11 bases between them. The CDR3 is 14 residues long. Germline lookup yields CDR1 SGHDT and CDR2 YYEEEE. The CDR3 is CASSPGLPTGELFF. The DNA of the CDR3 is TGTGCCAGCAGCCCTGGACTGCCCACCGGGGAGCTGTTTTTT.

This chain uses TRBV7-6 with TRBJ1-6; 8 nucleotides agree with TRBD1. V was clipped by 5 bases and J by 3 bases; unmatched bases: 3. CDR1 and CDR2 (germline): SGHVS, FNYEAQ. The CDR3 loop spans 15 amino acids. In DNA, the CDR3 is TGTGCCAGCAGCCAGACAGGGGACTATAATTCACCCCTCCACTTT. Amino acids: CASSQTGDYNSPLHF. The whole variable domain, filled in from reference TRBV7-6 and TRBJ1-6, reads GAGVSQSPRYKVTKRGQDVALRCDPISGHVSLYWYRQALGQGPEFLTYFNYEAQQDKSGLPNDRFSAERPEGSISTLTIQRTEQRDSAMYRCASSQTGDYNSPLHFGNGTRLTVT.

This clonotype was recorded at least ten times. This chain joins TRBV4-1 and TRBJ1-1; 10 bases align to TRBD1. Germline values: CDR1 MGHRA, CDR2 YSYEKL. The trim removed 4 bases at V and 5 bases at J, leaving 10 bases unmatched. This CDR3 has 16 residues. CDR3 amino acids: CASSPLGTGEFTEAFF. The CDR3 nucleotides are TGCGCCAGCAGCCCACTCGGGACAGGGGAGTTTACTGAAGCTTTCTTT.

This clonotype was recorded a few times. This chain links TRBV27 with TRBJ2-1, with 11 bases identical to TRBD2. Germline lookup yields CDR1 MNHEY and CDR2 SMNVEV (reference sequence). V was clipped by 4 bases and J by 10 bases; unmatched bases: 12. The CDR3 spans 16 residues. In DNA form, the CDR3 reads TGTGCCAGCAGTTCTTCTAGCGGGGGGTCCCCGCTGGAGCAGTTCTTC. This codes for CASSSSSGGSPLEQFF.

This clonotype was recorded many times. The chain uses TRBV5-1 and TRBJ1-3; D not resolved. From germline, CDR1 is SGHRS and CDR2 YFSETQ. This CDR3 spans 15 amino acids. V was shortened by 0 bases and J by 6 bases, with 13 bases between the two germline ends. The CDR3 sequence: CASSLDSWKENTIYF. CDR3 coding DNA: TGCGCCAGCAGCTTGGATTCTTGGAAAGAAAACACCATATATTTT.

This clonotype was recorded at least ten times. The chain is built from TRBV7-9 and TRBJ1-1; D unclear. Germline CDR1 reads SEHNR; CDR2 reads FQNEAQ (reference sequence). The CDR3 is made up of 12 amino acids. Trimming pared 5 bases from V and 3 bases from J, leaving 7 bases between. The CDR3 is CASSPRYTEAFF. In DNA form, the CDR3 reads TGTGCCAGCAGCCCCAGGTACACTGAAGCTTTCTTT.

This clonotype was counted many times. The rearrangement joins TRBV6-5 to TRBJ2-1, with D perhaps being TRBD1 or TRBD2 (5 bases each). Germline CDR1 and CDR2: MNHEY and SVGAGI. This CDR3 is built from 13 residues. V was pared by 2 bases and J by 9 bases, with 11 bases between. CDR3 region: CASSYGSGGEQFF. The CDR3 coding sequence is TGTGCCAGCAGTTACGGCTCTGGGGGTGAGCAGTTCTTC.

In its sample, this clonotype was seen a few times. The genes are TRBV20-1 and TRBJ2-1; no reliable D call. CDR3 length equals 12 residues. With 1 base removed from V and 8 bases from J, the gap between germline ends came to 9 bases. Germline V lookup: CDR1 DFQATT, CDR2 SNEGSKA (reference sequence). CDR3 sequence reads: CSARVWDDEQFF. The CDR3 DNA follows: TGCAGTGCTAGAGTGTGGGATGATGAGCAGTTCTTC.

The table lists this clonotype with many counts. CDR3 coding DNA: TGTGCCAGCAGTTCCAGGGGTCGGGAGACCCAGTACTTC. This encodes CASSSRGRETQYF. V is TRBV7-6 and J is TRBJ2-5; a weak D match, TRBD1 (6 bases). Per the germline V gene, CDR1 is SGHVS and CDR2 is FNYEAQ. The germline V and J ends were trimmed by 6 bases and 5 bases, with 13 bases remaining between them. The CDR3 has 13 residues.

In its sample, this clonotype was seen a few times. The DNA is left out, because the CDR3 cannot be placed on it with certainty; the CDR3 is given as TCRdb lists it. The chain links TRBV6-1 to TRBJ2-7; the table assigns TRBD1, which was not confirmed against the DNA. Including both end residues, the CDR3 is 14 amino acids long. Germline V gene sequence: CDR1 MNHNS, CDR2 SASEGT. This CDR3 is CASFGPGASYEQYF.

At least ten counts were recorded for this clonotype. The chain carries TRBV2 and TRBJ1-6; D is undetermined. The ends were cut back, 4 bases at V and 6 bases at J, with 13 bases in the middle. Germline loops: CDR1 SNHLY, CDR2 FYNNEI. The CDR3 consists of 15 residues. Here the CDR3 DNA reads TGTGCCAGCAGTGGAATGGAACCTTCTAATTCACCCCTCCACTTT. Translation: CASSGMEPSNSPLHF.

This chain links TRBV6-5 with TRBJ2-7; 7 bases are a match to TRBD2. CDR3 length: 14 residues. J gave up 3 bases and V 5 bases, and 7 bases lay outside the gene matches. Germline V lookup: CDR1 MNHEY, CDR2 SVGAGI. The chain's CDR3 is CASSAGPGGYEQYV. DNA for the CDR3: TGTGCCAGCAGTGCGGGGCCGGGGGGCTACGAGCAGTACGTC.

The table lists this clonotype with a few counts. V is TRBV15 and J is TRBJ1-5; no clear D gene. Per the germline V gene, CDR1 is LNHNV and CDR2 is YYDKDF (reference sequence). The CDR3 is 15 amino acids. With 4 bases removed from V and 4 bases from J, the gap between germline ends came to 14 bases. The CDR3 nucleotides are TGTGCCACCAGCACGTCCCATTTTGGGAATCAGCCCCAGCATTTT. Translating gives CATSTSHFGNQPQHF. The whole variable domain, remainder taken from reference TRBV15 and TRBJ1-5, is DAMVIQNPRYQVTQFGKPVTLSCSQTLNHNVMYWYQQKSSQAPKLLFHYYDKDFNNEADTPDNFQSRRPNTSFCFLDIRSPGLGDTAMYLCATSTSHFGNQPQHFGDGTRLSIL.

V and J are TRBV10-3 and TRBJ2-2; tentative D call: TRBD1 (6 bases). The CDR3 contains 15 residues. Trimming took 9 bases from V and 3 from J, leaving 17 bases between them. The germline V gene has CDR1 ENHRY and CDR2 SYGVKD. The CDR3 is CAIKTGTWDTGELFF. The DNA for the CDR3 is TGTGCCATTAAAACCGGGACATGGGACACCGGGGAGCTGTTTTTT.

This clonotype has a count of ten or more. The rearrangement links TRBV7-2 to TRBJ1-1, with D perhaps matching TRBD1 (6 bases). The CDR3 has 16 residues. V lost 1 base and J 6 bases, leaving 18 bases between the germline ends. Per germline, CDR1 SGHTA and CDR2 FQGNSA. The CDR3 nucleotides are TGTGCCAGCAGCTTAGGGGGGGCATGGTCTGGAGCTGAAGCTTTCTTT. Translating gives CASSLGGAWSGAEAFF.

This clonotype was counted only a few times. This chain uses TRBV4-1 with TRBJ1-1, with 7 nucleotides matching TRBD1. The V segment lost 0 bases and the J segment 4 bases; nucleotides outside the gene matches: 2. Germline values: CDR1 MGHRA, CDR2 YSYEKL. The CDR3 loop spans 14 amino acids. CDR3 in amino acids: CASSQDYRGTEAFF. The CDR3 DNA sequence: TGCGCCAGCAGCCAAGATTACAGGGGCACTGAAGCTTTCTTT.

The genes are TRBV5-5 and TRBJ2-3; D is undetermined. There are 15 residues in the CDR3. The ends were cut back, 4 bases at V and 2 bases at J, with 14 bases in the middle. CDR1 and CDR2 from the germline V gene are SGHKS and YYEKEE (reference sequence). This CDR3 is CASSLRPSLTDTQYF. The CDR3 coding sequence is TGTGCCAGCAGCCTGCGACCTTCCCTCACAGATACGCAGTATTTT. The full variable domain, in which reference TRBV5-5 and TRBJ2-3 provide the parts outside the CDR3, is DAGVTQSPTHLIKTRGQQVTLRCSPISGHKSVSWYQQVLGQGPQFIFQYYEKEERGRGNFPDRFSARQFPNYSSELNVNALLLGDSALYLCASSLRPSLTDTQYFGPGTRLTVL.

This clonotype was observed many times. The chain employs TRBV14 and TRBJ1-2; D ambiguous. The CDR3 consists of 13 residues. V was shortened by 0 bases and J by 8 bases, with 10 bases between the two germline ends. The germline V gene encodes CDR1 SGHDN and CDR2 FVKESK. The CDR3 region has the DNA TGTGCCAGCAGCCAAGATGAAAGAAAGGGCTACACCTTC. Protein: CASSQDERKGYTF. The variable domain in full, completed from reference TRBV14 and TRBJ1-2, reads EAGVTQFPSHSVIEKGQTVTLRCDPISGHDNLYWYRRVMGKEIKFLLHFVKESKQDESGMPNNRFLAERTGGTYSTLKVQPAELEDSGVYFCASSQDERKGYTFGSGTRLTVV.